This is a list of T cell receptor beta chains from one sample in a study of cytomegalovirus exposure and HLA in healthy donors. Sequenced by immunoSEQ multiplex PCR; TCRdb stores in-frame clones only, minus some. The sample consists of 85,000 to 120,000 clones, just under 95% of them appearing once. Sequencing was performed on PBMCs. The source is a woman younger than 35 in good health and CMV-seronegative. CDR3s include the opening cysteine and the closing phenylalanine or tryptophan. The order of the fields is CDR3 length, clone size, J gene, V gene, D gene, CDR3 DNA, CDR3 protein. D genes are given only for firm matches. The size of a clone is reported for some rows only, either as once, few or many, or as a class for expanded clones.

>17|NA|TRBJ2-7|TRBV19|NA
TGTGCCAGTAGTATACCCCAAGGCCGCGCGGACTCCTACGAGCAGTACTTC
CASSIPQGRADSYEQYF
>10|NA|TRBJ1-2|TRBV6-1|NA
TGTGCCAGCCTACAGTATGGCTACACCTTC
CASLQYGYTF
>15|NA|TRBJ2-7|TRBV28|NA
TGTGCCAGCAGTTTAGGATCCGGGACACAGTACGAGCAGTACTTC
CASSLGSGTQYEQYF
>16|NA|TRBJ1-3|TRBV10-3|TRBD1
TGTGGCGACACGACCCCGGGGACAGACTCTGGAAACACCATATATTTT
CGDTTPGTDSGNTIYF
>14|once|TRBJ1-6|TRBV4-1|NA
TGCGCCAGCAGCCAAGCAAACAGGAATTCACCCCTCCACTTT
CASSQANRNSPLHF
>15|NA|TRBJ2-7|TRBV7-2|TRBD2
TGTGCCAGCAGCTTATCCGGGGGGGCCGGGTACGAGCAGTACTTC
CASSLSGGAGYEQYF
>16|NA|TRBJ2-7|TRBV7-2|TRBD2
TGTGCCAGCAGCTTAGCCGCTAGCGGGAGTTACTACGAGCAGTACTTC
CASSLAASGSYYEQYF
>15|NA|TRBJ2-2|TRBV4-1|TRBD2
TGCGCCAGCAGCCAAGGGACTAGCGTAGTCGGGGAGCTGTTTTTT
CASSQGTSVVGELFF
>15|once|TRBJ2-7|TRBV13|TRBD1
TGTGCCAGCAGCGTAGGGGACAGGAGTACCTACGAGCAGTACTTC
CASSVGDRSTYEQYF
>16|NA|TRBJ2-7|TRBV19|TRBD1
TGTGCCAGTAGCTCAGACTCGGGGCAGGGGGCCTACGAGCAGTACTTC
CASSSDSGQGAYEQYF
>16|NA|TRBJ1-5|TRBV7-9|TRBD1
TGTGCCAGCAGCTTAGGGAGACAGGGCTTAAATCAGCCCCAGCATTTT
CASSLGRQGLNQPQHF
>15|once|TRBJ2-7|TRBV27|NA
TGTGCCAGCAGTCCCGGCGCAGGGCCCTCCTACGAGCAGTACTTC
CASSPGAGPSYEQYF
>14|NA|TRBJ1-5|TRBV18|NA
TGTGCCAGCTCAGGGGGGTTGAGCAATCAGCCCCAGCATTTT
CASSGGLSNQPQHF
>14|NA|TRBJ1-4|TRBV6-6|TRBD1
TGTGCCAGCAGGAGGACAGGGGGGAGGGAAAAACTGTTTTTT
CASRRTGGREKLFF
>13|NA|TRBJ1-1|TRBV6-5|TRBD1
TGTGCCAGCAGTTCGACAGGGGAACATGAAGCTTTCTTT
CASSSTGEHEAFF
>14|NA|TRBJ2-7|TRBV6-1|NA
TGTGCCAGCAGTGATGGGCGGGAACCTACAGAGCAGTACTTC
CASSDGREPTEQYF
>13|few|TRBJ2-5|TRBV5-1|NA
TGCGCCAGCAGCTTGGACTCTAAAGAGACCCAGTACTTC
CASSLDSKETQYF
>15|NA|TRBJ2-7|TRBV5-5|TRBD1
TGTGCCAGCAGCTTCCTTTGGGACAGGGCATACGAGCAGTACTTC
CASSFLWDRAYEQYF
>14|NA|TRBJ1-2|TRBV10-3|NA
TGTGCCATCTCTGGCGCCAGGGAAGGGGATGGCTACACCTTC
CAISGAREGDGYTF
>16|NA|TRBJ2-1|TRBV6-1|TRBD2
TGTGCCAGCAGTGAACTGACTAGCGGGAGGGCCTATGAGCAGTTCTTC
CASSELTSGRAYEQFF
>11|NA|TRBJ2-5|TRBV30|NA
TGTGCCTGGAAGAGGGAAGAGACCCAGTACTTC
CAWKREETQYF
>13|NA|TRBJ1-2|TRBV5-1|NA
TGCGCCAGCAGCTTGGCCGAGGGGACTGTCTACACCTTC
CASSLAEGTVYTF
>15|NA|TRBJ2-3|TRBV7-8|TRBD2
TGTGCCAGCACCTTAGCGGGAGTTGACGCAGATACGCAGTATTTT
CASTLAGVDADTQYF
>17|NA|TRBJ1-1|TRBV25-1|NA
TGTGCCAGCAGTGAATCAAGGACGGGGTGGGTGAACACTGAAGCTTTCTTT
CASSESRTGWVNTEAFF
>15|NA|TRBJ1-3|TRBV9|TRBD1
TGTGCCAGCAGCGGACAGGGGGCGTCTGGAAACACCATATATTTT
CASSGQGASGNTIYF
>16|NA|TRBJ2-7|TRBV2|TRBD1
TGTGCCAGCAGTGATCCGGGACAGGTATCTATTTACGAGCAGTACTTC
CASSDPGQVSIYEQYF
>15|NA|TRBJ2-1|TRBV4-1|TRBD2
TGCGCCAGCAGCCATTTAGCGGGAGGGTCCAGTGAGCAGTTCTTC
CASSHLAGGSSEQFF
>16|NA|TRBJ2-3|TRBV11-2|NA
TGTGCCAGCAGCCCACTAGCCCCCGGTGGACCGGATACGCAGTATTTT
CASSPLAPGGPDTQYF